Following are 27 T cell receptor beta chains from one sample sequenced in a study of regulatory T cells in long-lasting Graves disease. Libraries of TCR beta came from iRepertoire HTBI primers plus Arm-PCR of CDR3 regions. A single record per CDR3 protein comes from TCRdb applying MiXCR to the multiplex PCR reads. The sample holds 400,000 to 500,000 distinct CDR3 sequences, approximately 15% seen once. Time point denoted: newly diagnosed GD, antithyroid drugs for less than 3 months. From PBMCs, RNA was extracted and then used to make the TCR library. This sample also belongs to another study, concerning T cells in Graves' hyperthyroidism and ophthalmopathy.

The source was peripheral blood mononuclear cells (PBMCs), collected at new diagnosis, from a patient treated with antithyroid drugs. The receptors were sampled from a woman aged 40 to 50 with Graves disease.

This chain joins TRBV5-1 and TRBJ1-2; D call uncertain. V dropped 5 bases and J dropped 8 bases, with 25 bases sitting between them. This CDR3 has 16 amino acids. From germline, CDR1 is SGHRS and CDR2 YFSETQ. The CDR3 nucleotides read TGCGCCAGCAGTCCAACCACTACAGATGCCACCAGCGGCTACACCTTC. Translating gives CASSPTTTDATSGYTF.

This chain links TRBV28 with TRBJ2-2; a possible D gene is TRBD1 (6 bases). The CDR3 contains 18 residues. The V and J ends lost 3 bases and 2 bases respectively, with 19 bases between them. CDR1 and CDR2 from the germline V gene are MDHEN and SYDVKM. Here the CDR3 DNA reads TGTGCCAGCAGTTTGAGCAGGGGCAAGTCCGTAAACACCGGGGAGCTGTTTTTT. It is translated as CASSLSRGKSVNTGELFF.

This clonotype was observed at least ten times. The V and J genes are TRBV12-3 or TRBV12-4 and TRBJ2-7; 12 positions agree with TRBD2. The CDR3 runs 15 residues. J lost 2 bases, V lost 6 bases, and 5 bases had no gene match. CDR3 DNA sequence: TGTGCCAGCAGGCCGACTAGCGGGAGCCCCTACGAGCAGTACTTC. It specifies CASRPTSGSPYEQYF.

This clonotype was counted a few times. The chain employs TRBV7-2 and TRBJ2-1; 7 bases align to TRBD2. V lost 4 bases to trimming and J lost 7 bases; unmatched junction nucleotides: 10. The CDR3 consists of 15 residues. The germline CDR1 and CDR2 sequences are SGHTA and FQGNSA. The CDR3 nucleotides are TGTGCCAGCAGCTCCGGGACTATGGCGTTGAATGAGCAGTTCTTC. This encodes CASSSGTMALNEQFF.

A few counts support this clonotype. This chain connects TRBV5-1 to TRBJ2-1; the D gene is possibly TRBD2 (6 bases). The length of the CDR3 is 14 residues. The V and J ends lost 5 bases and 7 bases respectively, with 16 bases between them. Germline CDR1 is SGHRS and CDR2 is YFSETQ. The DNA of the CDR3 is TGCGCCAGCAGAGGGAGCGGGCCGCGAAATGAGCAGTTCTTC. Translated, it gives CASRGSGPRNEQFF.

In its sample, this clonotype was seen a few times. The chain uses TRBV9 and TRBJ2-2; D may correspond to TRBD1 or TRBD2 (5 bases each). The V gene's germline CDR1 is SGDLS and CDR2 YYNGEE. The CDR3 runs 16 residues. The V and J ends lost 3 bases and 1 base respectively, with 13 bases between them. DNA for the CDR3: TGTGCCAGCAGCGCAGGGAGAATTGAGAACACCGGGGAGCTGTTTTTT. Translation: CASSAGRIENTGELFF. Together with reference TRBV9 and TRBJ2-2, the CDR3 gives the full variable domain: DSGVTQTPKHLITATGQRVTLRCSPRSGDLSVYWYQQSLDQGLQFLIQYYNGEERAKGNILERFSAQQFPDLHSELNLSSLELGDSALYFCASSAGRIENTGELFFGEGSRLTVL.

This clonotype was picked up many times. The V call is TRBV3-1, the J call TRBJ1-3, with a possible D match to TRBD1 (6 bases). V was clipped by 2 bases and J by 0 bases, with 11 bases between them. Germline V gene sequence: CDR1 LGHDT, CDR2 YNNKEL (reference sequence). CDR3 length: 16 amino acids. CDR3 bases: TGTGCCAGCAGCCAAAGGGGGTCCCTCTCTGGAAACACCATATATTTT. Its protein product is CASSQRGSLSGNTIYF.

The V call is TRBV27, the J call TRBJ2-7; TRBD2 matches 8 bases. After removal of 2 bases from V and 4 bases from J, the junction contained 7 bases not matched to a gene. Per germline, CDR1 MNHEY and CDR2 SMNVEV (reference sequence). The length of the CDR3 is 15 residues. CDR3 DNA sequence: TGTGCCAGCAGTTTAAATAGCGGGATTACATACGAGCAGTACTTC. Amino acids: CASSLNSGITYEQYF.

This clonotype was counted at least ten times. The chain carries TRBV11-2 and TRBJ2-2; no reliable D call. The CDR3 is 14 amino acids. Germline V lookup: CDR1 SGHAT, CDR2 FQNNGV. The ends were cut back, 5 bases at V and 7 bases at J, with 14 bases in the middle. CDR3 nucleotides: TGTGCCAGCAGCCCCGGACCTTTCCGCGGGGAGCTGTTTTTT. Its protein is CASSPGPFRGELFF.

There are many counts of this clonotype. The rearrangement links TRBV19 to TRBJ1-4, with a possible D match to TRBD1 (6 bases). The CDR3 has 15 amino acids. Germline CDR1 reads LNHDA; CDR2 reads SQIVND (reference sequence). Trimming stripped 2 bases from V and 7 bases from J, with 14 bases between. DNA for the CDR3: TGTGCCAGTAGTATATCTGGGGGCTGGGGTGAAAAACTGTTTTTT. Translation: CASSISGGWGEKLFF.

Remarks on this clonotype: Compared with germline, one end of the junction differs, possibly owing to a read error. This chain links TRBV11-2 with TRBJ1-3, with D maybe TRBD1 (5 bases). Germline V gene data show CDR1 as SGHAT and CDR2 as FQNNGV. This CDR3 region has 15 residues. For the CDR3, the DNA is TGTGCCAGCAGCTGGTTGGGGGACTCTGAAAACACCATATATTTT. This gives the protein CASSWLGDSENTIYF.

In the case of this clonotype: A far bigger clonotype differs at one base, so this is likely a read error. This CDR3 is CAGSFSSGRAEETQYF. The CDR3 DNA follows: TGTGCCGGCAGTTTTTCTAGCGGGAGAGCAGAAGAGACCCAGTACTTC. The chain joins TRBV12-3 or TRBV12-4 to TRBJ2-1, with 10 bases identical to TRBD2. The J call may be in error: the DNA end matches TRBJ2-5 better. The CDR3 is 16 residues long.

The CDR3 bases are TGTGCCACCAGCGGGACAGCGGTCAATATCAAATCGGGCGGCTACACCTTC. This translates into CATSGTAVNIKSGGYTF. The V call is TRBV15, the J call TRBJ1-2; 7 bases match TRBD1. This CDR3 contains 17 residues. J was trimmed by 8 bases and V by 5 bases; bases with no gene match: 20. The V gene's germline CDR1 is LNHNV and CDR2 YYDKDF (reference sequence).

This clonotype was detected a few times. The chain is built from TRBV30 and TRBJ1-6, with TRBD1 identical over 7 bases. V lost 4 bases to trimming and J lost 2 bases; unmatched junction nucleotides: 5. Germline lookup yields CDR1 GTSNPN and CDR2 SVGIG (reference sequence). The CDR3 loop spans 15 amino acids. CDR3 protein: CAWNTGTAYNSPLHF. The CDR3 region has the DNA TGTGCCTGGAATACCGGGACAGCCTATAATTCACCCCTCCACTTT.

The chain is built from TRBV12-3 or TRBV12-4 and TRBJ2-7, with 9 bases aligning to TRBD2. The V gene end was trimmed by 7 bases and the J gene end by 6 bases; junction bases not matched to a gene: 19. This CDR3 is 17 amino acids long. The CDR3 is CASKLRGLYSGSGEQYF. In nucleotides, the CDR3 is TGTGCCAGCAAGTTAAGGGGCTTATATAGCGGGAGTGGCGAGCAGTACTTC.

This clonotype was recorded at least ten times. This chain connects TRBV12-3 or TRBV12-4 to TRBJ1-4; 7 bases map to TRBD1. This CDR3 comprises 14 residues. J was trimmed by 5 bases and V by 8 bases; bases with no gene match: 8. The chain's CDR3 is CASGQGGGNEKLFF. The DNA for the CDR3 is TGTGCCAGCGGACAAGGAGGGGGCAATGAAAAACTGTTTTTT.

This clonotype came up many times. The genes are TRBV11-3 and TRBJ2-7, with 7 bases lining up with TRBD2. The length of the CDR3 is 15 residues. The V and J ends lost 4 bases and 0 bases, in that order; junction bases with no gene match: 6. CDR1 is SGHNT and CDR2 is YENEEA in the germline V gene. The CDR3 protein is CASSSRSGDSYEQYF. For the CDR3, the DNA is TGTGCCAGCAGCTCCCGCAGCGGGGACTCCTACGAGCAGTACTTC. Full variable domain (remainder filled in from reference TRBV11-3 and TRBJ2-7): EAGVVQSPRYKIIEKKQPVAFWCNPISGHNTLYWYLQNLGQGPELLIRYENEEAVDDSQLPKDRFSAERLKGVDSTLKIQPAELGDSAVYLCASSSRSGDSYEQYFGPGTRLTVT.

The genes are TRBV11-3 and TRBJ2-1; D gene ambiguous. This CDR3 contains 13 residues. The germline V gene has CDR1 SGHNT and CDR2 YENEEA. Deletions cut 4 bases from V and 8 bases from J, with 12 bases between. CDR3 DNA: TGTGCCAGCAGCTCCGGAGCGACCCATGAGCAGTTCTTC. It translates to CASSSGATHEQFF.

DNA for the CDR3: TGTGCCAGCAGCTCCGGGACTCTAGGACACGAGCAGTACTTC. It translates to CASSSGTLGHEQYF. The chain carries TRBV7-9 and TRBJ2-7, with a weak D call TRBD2 (6 bases). The CDR3 totals 14 residues. The V and J ends lost 4 bases and 5 bases respectively, with 15 bases between them. Germline V CDR1 and CDR2: SEHNR, FQNEAQ (reference sequence).

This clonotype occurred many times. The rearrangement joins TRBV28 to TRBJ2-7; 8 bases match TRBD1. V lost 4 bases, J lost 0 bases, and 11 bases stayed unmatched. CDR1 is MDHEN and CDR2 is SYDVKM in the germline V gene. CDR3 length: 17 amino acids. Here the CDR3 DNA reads TGTGCCAGCAGTTCCAATCCCAGGGGGCCCTCCTCCTACGAGCAGTACTTC. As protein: CASSSNPRGPSSYEQYF.

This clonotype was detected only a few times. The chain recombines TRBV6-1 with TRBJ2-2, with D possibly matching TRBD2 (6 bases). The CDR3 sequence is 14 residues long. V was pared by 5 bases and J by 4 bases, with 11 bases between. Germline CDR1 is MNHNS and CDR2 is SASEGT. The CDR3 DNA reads TGTGCCAGCAGTCCTGGACTAATCACCGGGGAGCTGTTTTTT. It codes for CASSPGLITGELFF.

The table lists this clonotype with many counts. In DNA, the CDR3 is TGTGCCAGCAGCTTAGTTGCCAGGAACTCCTACGAGCAGTACTTC. Translation: CASSLVARNSYEQYF. The chain couples TRBV11-2 to TRBJ2-7; no reliable D call. The CDR3 length is 15 residues. Per germline, CDR1 SGHAT and CDR2 FQNNGV. Trimming stripped 1 base from V and 0 bases from J, with 10 bases between.

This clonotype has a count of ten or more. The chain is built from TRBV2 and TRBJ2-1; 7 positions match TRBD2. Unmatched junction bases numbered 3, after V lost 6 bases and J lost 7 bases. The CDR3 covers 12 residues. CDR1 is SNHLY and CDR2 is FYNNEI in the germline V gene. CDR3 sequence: CASSLLANEQFF. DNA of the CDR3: TGTGCCAGCAGCCTACTAGCGAATGAGCAGTTCTTC.

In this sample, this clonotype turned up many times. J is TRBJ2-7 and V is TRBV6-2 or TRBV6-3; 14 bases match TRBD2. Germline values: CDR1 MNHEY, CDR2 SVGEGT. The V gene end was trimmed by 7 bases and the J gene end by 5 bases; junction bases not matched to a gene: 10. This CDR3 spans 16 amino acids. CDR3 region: CASTGLAGVIVDEQYF. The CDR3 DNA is TGTGCCAGCACGGGACTAGCGGGAGTAATCGTGGACGAGCAGTACTTC.

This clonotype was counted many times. CDR3 nucleotide sequence: TGTGCCAGCAGCCCCTGGACCGACGTATTAGCCAAAAACATTCAGTACTTC. Translating it yields CASSPWTDVLAKNIQYF. This chain links TRBV12-3 or TRBV12-4 with TRBJ2-4; D gene ambiguous. Trimming stripped 6 bases from V and 0 bases from J, with 18 bases between. The length of the CDR3 is 17 residues.

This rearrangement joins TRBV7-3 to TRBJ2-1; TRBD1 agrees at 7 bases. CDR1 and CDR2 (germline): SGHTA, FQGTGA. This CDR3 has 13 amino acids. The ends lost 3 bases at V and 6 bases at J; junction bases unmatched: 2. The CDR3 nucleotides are TGTGCCAGCAGCTTCCGGGACAGCAATGAGCAGTTCTTC. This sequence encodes CASSFRDSNEQFF.

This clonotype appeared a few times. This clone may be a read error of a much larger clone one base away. The CDR3 DNA reads as TGTGCCAGCAGTTCAGGGCCGGTGGACACCCCCTACGAGCAGTTCTTC. Amino acid sequence: CASSSGPVDTPYEQFF. V is TRBV12-3 or TRBV12-4 and J is TRBJ2-1; a possible D gene is TRBD1 (5 bases). The V end lost 4 bases, the J end lost 10 bases, and 23 bases lay between the germline ends. The CDR3 loop spans 16 amino acids.